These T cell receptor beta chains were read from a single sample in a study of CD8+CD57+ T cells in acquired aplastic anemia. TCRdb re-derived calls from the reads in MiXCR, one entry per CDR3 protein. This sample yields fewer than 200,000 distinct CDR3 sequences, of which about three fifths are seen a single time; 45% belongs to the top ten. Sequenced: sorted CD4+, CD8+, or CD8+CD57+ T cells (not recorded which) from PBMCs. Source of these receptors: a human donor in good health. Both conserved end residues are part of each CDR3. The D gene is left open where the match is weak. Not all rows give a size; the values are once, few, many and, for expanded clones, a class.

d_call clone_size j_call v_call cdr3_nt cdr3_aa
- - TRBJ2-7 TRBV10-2 TGCGCCACCAGGCCTCCAGCGACCTACGAGCAGTACTTC CATRPPATYEQYF
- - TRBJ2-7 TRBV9 TGTGCCAGCAGCAAGACCAACTCCTACGAGCAGTACTTC CASSKTNSYEQYF
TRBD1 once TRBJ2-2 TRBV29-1 TGCAGCGTTGAGGCCGGGGACAGGGGCACGATTTATAACACCGGGGAGCTGTTTTTT CSVEAGDRGTIYNTGELFF
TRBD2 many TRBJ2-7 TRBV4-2 TGTGCCAGCAGCCTCTCCGGGACTAGCGGGAGCGAGCAGTACTTC CASSLSGTSGSEQYF
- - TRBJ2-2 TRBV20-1 TGCAGTGCCAGCAGTGACGGGAGCACCGGGGAGCTGTTTTTT CSASSDGSTGELFF
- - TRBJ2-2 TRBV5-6 TGTGCCAGCAGCCCCCGAGCAGGGCCGGCGAACACCGGGGAGCTGTTTTTT CASSPRAGPANTGELFF
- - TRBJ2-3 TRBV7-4 TGTGCCAGCAGTTTCTCGACAGGCACAGATACGCAGTATTTT CASSFSTGTDTQYF
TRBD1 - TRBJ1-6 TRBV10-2 TGCGCCAGCAGTGGGGGGGGAACAGGGGGAACTTCACCCCTCCACTTT CASSGGGTGGTSPLHF
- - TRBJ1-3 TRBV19 TGTGCCAGTACCCCGGACAGCTCTGGAAACACCATATATTTT CASTPDSSGNTIYF
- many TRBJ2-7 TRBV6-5 TGTGCCAGCAGCTACGGGGAGAACTCCTACGAGCAGTACTTC CASSYGENSYEQYF
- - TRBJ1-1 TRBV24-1 TGTGCCACCAGTTGGGGCCTGAACACTGAAGCTTTCTTT CATSWGLNTEAFF
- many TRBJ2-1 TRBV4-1 TGCGCCAGCAGCCAAGATCGCCCACCTTACAATGAGCAGTTCTTC CASSQDRPPYNEQFF
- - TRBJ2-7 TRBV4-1 TGCGCCAGCAGCCAAGATCGTGGGGCAGGGACCTACGAGCAGTACTTC CASSQDRGAGTYEQYF
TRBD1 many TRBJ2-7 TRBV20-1 TGCAGTGCTATCCCGTACAGGGGGCAGGGGTCAAGGACCGTCGAGCAGTACTTC CSAIPYRGQGSRTVEQYF
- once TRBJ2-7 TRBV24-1 TGTGCCAGTAGCCCGGGCGGAGGCGGGAATTACGAGCAGTACTTC CASSPGGGGNYEQYF
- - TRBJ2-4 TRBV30 TGTGCCTGGAAGGGGGGGGGAGCCAAAAACATTCAGTACTTC CAWKGGGAKNIQYF
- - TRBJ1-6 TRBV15 TGTGCCACCAGCAGGACCGGGCCATCACCCCTCCACTTT CATSRTGPSPLHF
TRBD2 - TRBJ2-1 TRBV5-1 TGCGCCAGCAGCCCGGAGATGCGGGGGGCAAGCGATGAGCAGTTCTTC CASSPEMRGASDEQFF
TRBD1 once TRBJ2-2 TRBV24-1 TGTGCCACCAGAGGGGGACAGGGGAACGGGGAGCTGTTTTTT CATRGGQGNGELFF
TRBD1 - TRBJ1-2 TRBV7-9 TGTGCCAGCAGCCCCGGGACAGAAGCTAACTATGGCTACACCTTC CASSPGTEANYGYTF
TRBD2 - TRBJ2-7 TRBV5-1 TGCGCCAGCAGCGCAACGGGACTAGCGGGCAGCTCCTACGAGCAGTACTTC CASSATGLAGSSYEQYF
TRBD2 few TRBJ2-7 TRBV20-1 TGCAGTGCTAGCACTAGCGGATTCCCCTACGAGCAGTACTTC CSASTSGFPYEQYF
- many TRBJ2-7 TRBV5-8 TGTGCCAGCAGCCCTTTGTGGGAGCTCGAGCCCGGGGAGCAGTACTTC CASSPLWELEPGEQYF
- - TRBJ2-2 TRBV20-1 TGCAGTGCTAGAGCCACGCCCAGCAGCGACACCGGGGAGCTGTTTTTT CSARATPSSDTGELFF
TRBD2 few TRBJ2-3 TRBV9 TGTGCCAGCAGCGTCGGGACTAGCGGCACAGATACGCAGTATTTT CASSVGTSGTDTQYF
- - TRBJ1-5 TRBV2 TGTGCCAGCAGTGAAGAGACAAGGAGCAATCAGCCCCAGCATTTT CASSEETRSNQPQHF
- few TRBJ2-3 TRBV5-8 TGTGCCAGCAGCACACTAGGGATTTCCCTAGGGCATCTCACAGATACGCAGTATTTT CASSTLGISLGHLTDTQYF
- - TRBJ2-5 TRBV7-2 TGTGCCAGCAACGGACGGAACCAAGAGACCCAGTACTTC CASNGRNQETQYF
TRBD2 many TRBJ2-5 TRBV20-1 TGCAGTGCTAGAACTAGCGGAGAGACCCAGTACTTC CSARTSGETQYF
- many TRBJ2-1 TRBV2 TGTGCCAGCGGGGGGAACTACAATGAGCAGTTCTTC CASGGNYNEQFF
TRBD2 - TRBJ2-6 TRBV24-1 TGTGCCACCGGGGGGGGTGGCGGGGGGGCCAACGTCCTGACTTTC CATGGGGGGANVLTF
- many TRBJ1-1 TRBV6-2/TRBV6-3 TGTGCCAGCAGTTACGGTAAGCAAGGCCCGAACACTGAAGCTTTCTTT CASSYGKQGPNTEAFF
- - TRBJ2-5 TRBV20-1 TGCAGTGTTTTTGGGCCTCAGGAGACCCAGTACTTC CSVFGPQETQYF
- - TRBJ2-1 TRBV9 TGTGCCAGCAGCGGTGGGGTGGCGACCTCCTACAATGAGCAGTTCTTC CASSGGVATSYNEQFF
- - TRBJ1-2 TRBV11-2 TGTGCCAGCAGCGCCACGTCGGGGGGCACTGGCTACACCTTC CASSATSGGTGYTF
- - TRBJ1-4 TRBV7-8 TGTGCCAGCAGTCCAGTAGCAGCTAATGAAAAACTGTTTTTT CASSPVAANEKLFF
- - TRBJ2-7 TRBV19 TGTGCCAGTAGTCCCCTGGGGGTCGGAGAGCAGTACTTC CASSPLGVGEQYF
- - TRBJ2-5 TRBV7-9 TGTGCCAGCAGCATACGCGGAGGGACGGCAAACCAAGAGACCCAGTACTTC CASSIRGGTANQETQYF
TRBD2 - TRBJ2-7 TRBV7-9 TGTGCCAGCAGCTCCCAACCGGGGGGTCCCTACGAGCAGTACTTC CASSSQPGGPYEQYF
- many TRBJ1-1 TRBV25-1 TGTGCCAGCAGCGATCAGGCTCTCGGAGGTGAAGCTTTCTTT CASSDQALGGEAFF
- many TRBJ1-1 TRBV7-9 TGTGCCAGCAGCTTAACGGTCGAGAGTGAAGCTTTCTTT CASSLTVESEAFF
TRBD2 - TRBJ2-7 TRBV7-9 TGCGCCAGCAGCCAGGCGGCGGGAGGCCACGAGCAGTACTTC CASSQAAGGHEQYF
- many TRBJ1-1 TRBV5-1 TGCGCCAGCAGCTTGGAGGGAATGAACACTGAAGCTTTCTTT CASSLEGMNTEAFF
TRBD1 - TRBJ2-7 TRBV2 TGTGCCAGCAATATCCTGGGACAGACCTACGAGCAGTACTTC CASNILGQTYEQYF
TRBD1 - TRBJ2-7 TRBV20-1 TGCAGTGCTAGAGGGGACAGGGAGACGAGCGAGCAGTACTTC CSARGDRETSEQYF
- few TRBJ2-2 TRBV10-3 TGTGCCACCGTTCCGGCGCACACCGGGGAGCTGTTTTTT CATVPAHTGELFF
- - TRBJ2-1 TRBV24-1 TGTGCCACCAGTGAAGCCACTTTTGGCTCCTACAATGAGCAGTTCTTC CATSEATFGSYNEQFF
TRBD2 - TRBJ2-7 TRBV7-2 TGCGCCAGCAGCCAAAGCGCTAGCGGGGCGGCCTACGAGCAGTACTTC CASSQSASGAAYEQYF
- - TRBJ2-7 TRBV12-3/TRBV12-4 TGTGCCAGCAGTTTGGCAGGCCAGCACGAGCAGTACTTC CASSLAGQHEQYF
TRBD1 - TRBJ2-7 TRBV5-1 TGCGCCAGCCAATCCGGGACAGGGGCCTACGAGCAGTACTTC CASQSGTGAYEQYF
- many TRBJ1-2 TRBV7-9 TGTGCCAGCAGCTTCGGGGGTTTGCATGGCTACACCTTC CASSFGGLHGYTF
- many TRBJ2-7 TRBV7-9 TGTGCCAGCAGCTCCCCGACGCCCCCCTACGAGCAGTACTTC CASSSPTPPYEQYF
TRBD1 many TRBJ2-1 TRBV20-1 TGCAGTAGTTACCCCGGGACAGGTTTAAGCAATGAGCAGTTCTTC CSSYPGTGLSNEQFF
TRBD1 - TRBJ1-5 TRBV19 TGTGCCAGCCATGGACAGGGGAGGGATCAGCCCCAGCATTTT CASHGQGRDQPQHF
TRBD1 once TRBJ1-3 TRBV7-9 TGTGCCAGCAGCTTAGAAGAGGACAGGGGGGACACCATATATTTT CASSLEEDRGDTIYF
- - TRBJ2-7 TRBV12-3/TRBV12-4 TGTGCCAGCACGGTGGGGGGCTACGAGCAGTACTTC CASTVGGYEQYF
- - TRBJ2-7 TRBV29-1 TGCAGCGTTGGTGGGGCCTACGAGCAGTACTTC CSVGGAYEQYF